What follows are 29 T cell receptor beta chains derived from one specimen sequenced in a study of a mutant IDH1 vaccine in newly diagnosed glioma. Regarding time point: week 11, during vaccination. Each dose delivered 300 ug of mutant IDH1 20-mer peptide subcutaneously with imiquimod. This table comes from immunoSEQ multiplex PCR, and its TCRdb copy is limited to in-frame clones, with some not included. The table lists about 60,000 clones, around 80% of them singletons. These receptors have no identified antigens. This specimen was PBMCs, taken from a glioma patient whose treatment included an IDH1 peptide vaccine. These receptors were obtained from a man aged 30-40 years with glioma.

The rearrangement links TRBV6-6 to TRBJ2-5, with 7 bases that match TRBD2. Germline loops: CDR1 MNHNY, CDR2 SVGAGI (reference sequence). V was clipped by 6 bases and J by 4 bases; unmatched bases: 11. This CDR3 region has 15 residues. CDR3 sequence reads: CASSPLLAGVETQYF. The CDR3 bases are TGTGCCAGCAGCCCCCTACTGGCGGGGGTAGAGACCCAGTACTTC.

The rearrangement links TRBV4-3 to TRBJ2-7, with D tentatively TRBD1 or TRBD2 (5 bases each). The V gene's germline CDR1 is LGHNA and CDR2 YSLEER. The CDR3 is 17 residues long. Trimming stripped 0 bases from V and 5 bases from J, with 20 bases between. The CDR3 region is CASSQDRGVVGTHEQYF. The CDR3 DNA is TGCGCCAGCAGCCAAGATCGGGGCGTAGTCGGGACCCACGAGCAGTACTTC.

The chain couples TRBV5-1 to TRBJ1-4; D is unresolved. Per germline, CDR1 SGHRS and CDR2 YFSETQ. This CDR3 has 12 amino acids. V was pared by 3 bases and J by 7 bases, with 7 bases between. CDR3 sequence (DNA): TGCGCCAGCAGCTCCGAGGGTGAAAAACTGTTTTTT. This codes for CASSSEGEKLFF.

V is TRBV7-9 and J is TRBJ2-5; 15 bases align to TRBD2. The J call may not be correct, given that the DNA end is closer to TRBJ2-7. This CDR3 comprises 15 residues. Germline CDR1 and CDR2: SEHNR and FQNEAQ (reference sequence). The CDR3 here is CASSPGLAGGPEQYF. The CDR3 region has the DNA TGTGCCAGCAGCCCAGGACTAGCGGGAGGGCCCGAGCAGTACTTC.

The chain has TRBV18 and TRBJ2-7; D possibly corresponds to TRBD2 (5 bases). The V gene's germline CDR1 is KGHSH and CDR2 LQKENI. This CDR3 is 12 amino acids long. V shed 5 bases and J shed 3 bases, with 8 bases lying between them. This chain's CDR3 is CASSEGVYEQYF. The CDR3 nucleotides are TGTGCCAGCTCAGAGGGCGTCTACGAGCAGTACTTC.

V is TRBV9 and J is TRBJ1-1; no clear D gene. Germline values: CDR1 SGDLS, CDR2 YYNGEE. Trimming left V 1 base short and J 1 base short, with 14 bases between. CDR3 length: 16 amino acids. The CDR3 bases are TGTGCCAGCAGCGTAACCCCCGATCGGGCGAACACTGAAGCTTTCTTT. This gives the protein CASSVTPDRANTEAFF.

The CDR3 DNA reads as TGTGCCATCAGTGAGTCTTTGATAGCGGTGCGGTCCTACAATGAGCAGTTCTTC. Translating gives CAISESLIAVRSYNEQFF. The chain has TRBV10-3 and TRBJ2-1; the D gene is possibly TRBD2 (6 bases). The CDR3 loop spans 18 amino acids. Germline V gene lookup returns CDR1 ENHRY and CDR2 SYGVKD. Trimming took 0 bases from V and 1 from J, leaving 16 bases between them.

The genes are TRBV4-1 and TRBJ2-7; 12 nucleotides match TRBD2. The CDR3 is made up of 17 amino acids. Germline V gene sequence: CDR1 MGHRA, CDR2 YSYEKL. With 4 bases clipped from V and 5 bases from J, the junction kept 12 bases outside the gene matches. CDR3 region: CASSPIGLAGGANEQYF. Written as DNA, the CDR3 is TGCGCCAGCAGCCCGATCGGCCTAGCGGGAGGGGCCAACGAGCAGTACTTC.

This chain uses TRBV28 with TRBJ2-7, with 7 positions matching TRBD2. The CDR3 has 14 residues. J was trimmed by 7 bases and V by 4 bases; bases with no gene match: 10. The V gene's germline CDR1 is MDHEN and CDR2 SYDVKM. CDR3 in DNA: TGTGCCAGCAGTTCAGGGCGGGAGTTCTGGGAGCAGTACTTC. As protein: CASSSGREFWEQYF.

Only one count was recorded for this clone. The chain employs TRBV7-2 and TRBJ1-1, with D possibly matching TRBD1 (6 bases). The CDR3 sequence is 15 residues long. Germline lookup yields CDR1 SGHTA and CDR2 FQGNSA. V was trimmed by 1 base and J by 10 bases, leaving 19 bases between them. CDR3 amino acids: CASSLGGGMGDSAFF. The CDR3 coding sequence is TGTGCCAGCAGCTTAGGAGGGGGGATGGGGGACTCAGCTTTCTTT.

The chain uses TRBV11-3 and TRBJ2-1; D may be TRBD1 (6 bases). V dropped 5 bases and J dropped 9 bases, with 11 bases sitting between them. Per the germline V gene, CDR1 is SGHNT and CDR2 is YENEEA. The CDR3 is 12 amino acids. CDR3 region: CASSDRWGEQFF. CDR3 coding DNA: TGTGCCAGCAGCGACAGGTGGGGTGAGCAGTTCTTC. Looking up the rest from reference TRBV11-3 and TRBJ2-1 gives the full variable domain: EAGVVQSPRYKIIEKKQPVAFWCNPISGHNTLYWYLQNLGQGPELLIRYENEEAVDDSQLPKDRFSAERLKGVDSTLKIQPAELGDSAVYLCASSDRWGEQFFGPGTRLTVL.

The rearrangement joins TRBV2 to TRBJ2-3; 8 bases fit TRBD1. The germline gives CDR1 SNHLY, CDR2 FYNNEI. The length of the CDR3 is 15 residues. The trim removed 7 bases at V and 0 bases at J, leaving 6 bases unmatched. The CDR3 region has the DNA TGTGCCAGCACACCCGGGACAGGAAGCACAGATACGCAGTATTTT. Its protein is CASTPGTGSTDTQYF.

The genes are TRBV7-2 and TRBJ1-1, with unresolved D. V lost 5 bases and J 3 bases, leaving 10 bases between the germline ends. The CDR3 is 13 amino acids. The germline gives CDR1 SGHTA, CDR2 FQGNSA. The CDR3 DNA reads as TGTGCCAGCAGCCACGGAAAACACACTGAAGCTTTCTTT. It specifies CASSHGKHTEAFF.

The chain employs TRBV2 and TRBJ2-2, with 16 nucleotides matching TRBD2. J gave up 3 bases and V 8 bases, and 6 bases lay outside the gene matches. The CDR3 is 17 amino acids. Germline loops: CDR1 SNHLY, CDR2 FYNNEI. The CDR3 spells CASRKGLAGGDTGELFF. In DNA, the CDR3 is TGTGCCAGCCGAAAGGGACTAGCGGGAGGGGACACCGGGGAGCTGTTTTTT. The full variable domain, with the rest looked up from reference TRBV2 and TRBJ2-2, is EPEVTQTPSHQVTQMGQEVILRCVPISNHLYFYWYRQILGQKVEFLVSFYNNEISEKSEIFDDQFSVERPDGSNFTLKIRSTKLEDSAMYFCASRKGLAGGDTGELFFGEGSRLTVL.

This sequence joins TRBV28 and TRBJ2-5; D possibly uses TRBD1 or TRBD2 (6 bases each). V gave up 7 bases and J gave up 4 bases, with 16 bases separating them. This CDR3 has 14 amino acids. Germline CDR1 reads MDHEN; CDR2 reads SYDVKM. This CDR3 is CASTVRGARETQYF. CDR3 nucleotide sequence: TGTGCCAGCACCGTAAGGGGGGCGCGAGAGACCCAGTACTTC.

The chain combines TRBV9 with TRBJ2-7; 10 bases are a match to TRBD1. Germline V CDR1 and CDR2: SGDLS, YYNGEE. V lost 4 bases to trimming and J lost 5 bases; unmatched junction nucleotides: 6. This CDR3 region has 14 residues. CDR3 DNA: TGTGCCAGCAGCACTCGGGACAGGGGCCACGAGCAGTACTTC. Protein product: CASSTRDRGHEQYF.

This chain joins TRBV4-1 and TRBJ2-7, with D possibly being TRBD2 (5 bases). Trimming pared 0 bases from V and 0 bases from J, leaving 6 bases between. CDR3 length: 14 amino acids. The germline V gene has CDR1 MGHRA and CDR2 YSYEKL. The CDR3 loop reads CASSQEAGSYEQYF. The CDR3 nucleotides are TGCGCCAGCAGCCAAGAGGCGGGCTCCTACGAGCAGTACTTC.

The CDR3 reads CASSLGTGEYNEQFF. The CDR3 nucleotides read TGCGCCAGCAGCTTAGGGACAGGGGAGTACAATGAGCAGTTCTTC. The genes are TRBV5-1 and TRBJ2-1, with 10 bases identical to TRBD1. The V and J ends lost 2 bases and 4 bases, in that order; junction bases with no gene match: 3. CDR3 size: 15 residues. Germline V lookup: CDR1 SGHRS, CDR2 YFSETQ.

The chain employs TRBV7-9 and TRBJ1-6; 10 nucleotides line up with TRBD1. The germline gives CDR1 SEHNR, CDR2 FQNEAQ (reference sequence). V dropped 1 base and J dropped 6; count of bases not matched to a gene: 0. CDR3 length equals 15 residues. Here the CDR3 DNA reads TGTGCCAGCAGCTTAGGGGACAGGGGTAATTCACCCCTCCACTTT. It translates to CASSLGDRGNSPLHF.

CDR3 DNA sequence: TGTGCCAGCAGTCCGGCAATCAATCAGCCCCAGCATTTT. This codes for CASSPAINQPQHF. The V gene is TRBV6-1, the J gene TRBJ1-5, with D unresolved. In germline, CDR1 is MNHNS, CDR2 SASEGT. CDR3 length equals 13 residues. Trimming left V 5 bases short and J 3 bases short, with 8 bases between.

The chain has TRBV9 and TRBJ1-2; D might be TRBD1 (6 bases). V was trimmed by 0 bases and J by 1 base, leaving 10 bases between them. Germline-derived CDR1 and CDR2 are SGDLS and YYNGEE. The length of the CDR3 is 15 residues. CDR3 DNA sequence: TGTGCCAGCAGCGTAGTGGGGGCGAGTAACTATGGCTACACCTTC. Protein product: CASSVVGASNYGYTF.

V is TRBV20-1 and J is TRBJ2-7; 7 nucleotides align to TRBD1. The CDR3 has 11 amino acids. CDR1 DFQATT and CDR2 SNEGSKA come from the germline V gene (reference sequence). CDR3 nucleotide sequence: TGCAGCCTGCCTATACAGGGGTCGCAGTACTTC. Protein product: CSLPIQGSQYF.

This chain connects TRBV7-2 to TRBJ1-1, with D perhaps TRBD1 (6 bases). Germline assignment: CDR1 SGHTA and CDR2 FQGNSA. Trimming removed 5 bases from V and 3 bases from J, with 13 bases in between. The CDR3 sequence is 14 residues long. CDR3 in DNA: TGTGCCAGCAGCCGGGGACAACAACACACTGAAGCTTTCTTT. It codes for CASSRGQQHTEAFF.

This chain uses TRBV19 with TRBJ1-2; 7 positions agree with TRBD1. V lost 5 bases, J lost 3 bases, and 9 bases stayed unmatched. Germline lookup yields CDR1 LNHDA and CDR2 SQIVND (reference sequence). This CDR3 has 15 residues. The CDR3: CASSPELGTDYGYTF. The CDR3 nucleotides read TGTGCCAGTAGTCCTGAACTTGGGACAGACTATGGCTACACCTTC.

The chain employs TRBV6-5 and TRBJ2-3, with 9 positions matching TRBD1. CDR3 size: 15 residues. Germline CDR1 is MNHEY and CDR2 is SVGAGI. The junction had 5 bases not matched to a gene; V was cut back by 7 bases and J by 0 bases. The DNA for the CDR3 is TGTGCCAGCAACCCACAGGGGGCGAGCACAGATACGCAGTATTTT. Translating gives CASNPQGASTDTQYF.

The chain has TRBV10-1 and TRBJ2-1; TRBD1 is a possible D gene (6 bases). The CDR3 loop spans 14 amino acids. Germline V gives CDR1 WNHNN, CDR2 SYGVQD (reference sequence). The V end lost 7 bases, the J end lost 5 bases, and 15 bases lay between the germline ends. CDR3 loop: CASNYRASNNEQFF. In DNA form, the CDR3 reads TGCGCCAGCAACTACAGGGCCTCTAACAATGAGCAGTTCTTC.

This chain's CDR3 is CASSETGSYNSPLHF. The CDR3, as DNA: TGTGCCAGCAGTGAAACAGGCTCCTATAATTCACCCCTCCACTTT. V and J are TRBV25-1 and TRBJ1-6; TRBD1 is a possible D gene (5 bases). The CDR3 has 15 amino acids. V was cut by 2 bases and J by 0 bases, with 5 bases left in between. Germline V CDR1 and CDR2: MGHDK, SYGVNS. Complete variable domain (other parts from reference TRBV25-1 and TRBJ1-6): EADIYQTPRYLVIGTGKKITLECSQTMGHDKMYWYQQDPGMELHLIHYSYGVNSTEKGDLSSESTVSRIRTEHFPLTLESARPSHTSQYLCASSETGSYNSPLHFGNGTRLTVT.

This clone was seen only once. The chain is built from TRBV5-8 and TRBJ2-3; D may be TRBD2 (5 bases). The V end was cut by 4 bases, the J end by 4 bases, with 16 bases between. The germline gives CDR1 SGHTS, CDR2 YDEGEE. The CDR3 extends over 15 amino acids. CDR3 protein: CASSRGDVRADTQYF. CDR3 nucleotide sequence: TGTGCCAGCAGCCGGGGAGACGTGAGGGCAGATACGCAGTATTTT.

The V gene is TRBV5-4, the J gene TRBJ1-1, with TRBD1 matching 7 bases. The germline gives CDR1 SGHNT, CDR2 YYREEE (reference sequence). The CDR3 spans 12 residues. V lost 0 bases and J lost 10; bases outside the gene matches: 3. For the CDR3, the DNA is TGTGCCAGCAGCTTGGAGGGGGCGGGAGCTTTCTTT. Its translation is CASSLEGAGAFF.